This T cell receptor (beta chain) was captured by sequencing in a study of blood T cell repertoires in COVID-19. Study in general: Spain, Italy and the United States supplied samples that represented acute and convalescent COVID-19. Nucleic acid was either cDNA or gDNA, and it came from T cells, B-cell-depleted T cells, or PBMCs.

Note on this clone: A read error may account for a junction end that differs from germline.

Original analysis: Amplification with reference gene primers provided the estimates of nucleated cell counts. Data came from immunoSEQ multiplex PCR; TCRdb stores just in-frame clones and leaves some out. Clone size and the V and J calls come from that table; the DNA yielded D and trimming. The sample carries hundreds of thousands of clones, 70% to 85% recorded once. CDR3 length: 13 residues. Germline V gene lookup returns CDR1 SGHTA and CDR2 FQGTGA. J is TRBJ1-1 and V is TRBV7-3, with D unresolved. Sequences were obtained from peripheral blood. This TCR derives from a woman at least 80 years old with acute or convalescent COVID-19. The CDR3 protein is CASSFTVNTKAFF. In nucleotides, the CDR3 is TGTGCCAGCAGCTTTACGGTGAACACTAAAGCTTTCTTT.